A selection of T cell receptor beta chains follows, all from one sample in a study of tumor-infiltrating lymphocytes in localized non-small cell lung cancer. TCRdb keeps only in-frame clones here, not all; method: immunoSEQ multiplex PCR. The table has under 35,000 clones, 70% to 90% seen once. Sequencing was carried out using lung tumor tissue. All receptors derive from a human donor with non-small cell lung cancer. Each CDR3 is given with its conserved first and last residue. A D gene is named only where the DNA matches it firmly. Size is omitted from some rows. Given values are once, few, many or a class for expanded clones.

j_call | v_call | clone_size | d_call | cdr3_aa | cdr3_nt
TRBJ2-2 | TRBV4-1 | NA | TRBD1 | CASSQQGANTGELFF | TGCGCCAGCAGCCAACAGGGGGCGAACACCGGGGAGCTGTTTTTT
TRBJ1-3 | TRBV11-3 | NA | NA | CASSPYTGNTIYF | TGTGCCAGCAGCCCATACACTGGAAACACCATATATTTT
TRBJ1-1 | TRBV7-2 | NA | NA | CATRENTEAFF | TGTGCCACCAGGGAGAACACTGAAGCTTTCTTT
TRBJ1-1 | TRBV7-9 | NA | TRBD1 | CASSLGGQATEAFF | TGTGCCAGCAGCTTGGGTGGACAGGCCACTGAAGCTTTCTTT
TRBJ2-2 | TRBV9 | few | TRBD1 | CASSLTGGPYDGELFF | TGTGCCAGCAGCCTGACAGGGGGGCCCTATGACGGGGAGCTGTTTTTT
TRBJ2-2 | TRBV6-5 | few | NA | CASSYSIRDTGELFF | TGTGCCAGCAGTTACTCGATACGTGACACCGGGGAGCTGTTTTTT
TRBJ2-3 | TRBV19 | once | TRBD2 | CASSAVRGGTDTQYF | TGTGCCAGTAGTGCTGTACGGGGGGGCACAGATACGCAGTATTTT
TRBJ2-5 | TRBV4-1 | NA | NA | CASSQGPWGYQETQYF | TGCGCCAGCAGCCAAGGTCCGTGGGGGTACCAAGAGACCCAGTACTTC
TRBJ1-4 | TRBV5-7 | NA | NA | CASSLERTTNEKLFF | TGTGCCAGCAGCTTGGAGAGGACAACTAATGAAAAACTGTTTTTT
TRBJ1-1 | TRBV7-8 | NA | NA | CASSLPGRNTEAFF | TGTGCCAGCAGCTTACCGGGAAGGAACACTGAAGCTTTCTTT
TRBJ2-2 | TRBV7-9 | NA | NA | CASSLLGGAGELFF | TGTGCCAGCAGCTTACTAGGTGGGGCCGGGGAGCTGTTTTTT
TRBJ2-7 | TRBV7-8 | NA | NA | CASSLRSVGSYEQYF | TGTGCCAGCAGCTTAAGATCAGTGGGATCCTACGAGCAGTACTTC
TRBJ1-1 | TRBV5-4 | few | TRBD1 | CASSLAGTVNTEAFF | TGTGCCAGCAGCTTGGCCGGGACAGTGAACACTGAAGCTTTCTTT
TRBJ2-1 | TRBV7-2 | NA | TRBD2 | CASSLDSGVRNEQFF | TGTGCCAGCAGCTTAGATAGCGGGGTCCGCAATGAGCAGTTCTTC
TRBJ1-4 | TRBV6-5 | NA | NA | CASSYSGRAAEKLFF | TGTGCCAGCAGTTACTCGGGCAGGGCTGCAGAAAAACTGTTTTTT
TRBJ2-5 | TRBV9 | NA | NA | CASSVVGTPEETQYF | TGTGCCAGCAGCGTAGTCGGGACACCCGAAGAGACCCAGTACTTC
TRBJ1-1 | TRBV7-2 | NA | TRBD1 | CASTAGQKNTEAFF | TGTGCCAGCACCGCGGGACAGAAGAACACTGAAGCTTTCTTT
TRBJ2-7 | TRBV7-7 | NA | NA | CASSLGAAGESSYEQYF | TGTGCTAGCAGCTTAGGTGCGGCAGGGGAGTCGTCCTACGAGCAGTACTTC